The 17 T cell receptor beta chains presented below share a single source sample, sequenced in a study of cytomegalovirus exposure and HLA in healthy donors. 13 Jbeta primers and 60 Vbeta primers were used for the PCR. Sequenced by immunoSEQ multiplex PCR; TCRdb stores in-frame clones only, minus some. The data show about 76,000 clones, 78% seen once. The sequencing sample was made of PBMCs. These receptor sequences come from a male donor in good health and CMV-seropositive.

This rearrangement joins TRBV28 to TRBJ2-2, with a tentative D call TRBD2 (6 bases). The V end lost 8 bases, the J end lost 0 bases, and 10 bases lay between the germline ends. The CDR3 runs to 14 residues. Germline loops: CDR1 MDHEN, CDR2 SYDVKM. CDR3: CASAGGANTGELFF. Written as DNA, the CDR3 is TGTGCCAGCGCTGGCGGGGCGAACACCGGGGAGCTGTTTTTT. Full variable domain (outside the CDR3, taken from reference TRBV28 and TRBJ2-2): DVKVTQSSRYLVKRTGEKVFLECVQDMDHENMFWYRQDPGLGLRLIYFSYDVKMKEKGDIPEGYSVSREKKERFSLILESASTNQTSMYLCASAGGANTGELFFGEGSRLTVL.

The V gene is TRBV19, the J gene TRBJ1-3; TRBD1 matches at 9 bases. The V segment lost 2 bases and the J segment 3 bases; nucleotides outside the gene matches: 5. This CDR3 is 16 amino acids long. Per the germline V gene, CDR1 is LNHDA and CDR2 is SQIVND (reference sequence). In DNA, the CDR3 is TGTGCCAGTAGTATACGGGACAGGGCGTTTGGAAACACCATATATTTT. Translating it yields CASSIRDRAFGNTIYF. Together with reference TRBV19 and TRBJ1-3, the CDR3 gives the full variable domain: DGGITQSPKYLFRKEGQNVTLSCEQNLNHDAMYWYRQDPGQGLRLIYYSQIVNDFQKGDIAEGYSVSREKKESFPLTVTSAQKNPTAFYLCASSIRDRAFGNTIYFGEGSWLTVV.

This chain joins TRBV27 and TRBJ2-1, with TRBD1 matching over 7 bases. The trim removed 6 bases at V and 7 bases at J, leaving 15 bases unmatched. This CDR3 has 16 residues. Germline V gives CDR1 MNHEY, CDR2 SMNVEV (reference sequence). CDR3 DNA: TGTGCCAGCAGGGGGGACAGACCCCTATCTGAGAATGAGCAGTTCTTC. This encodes CASRGDRPLSENEQFF.

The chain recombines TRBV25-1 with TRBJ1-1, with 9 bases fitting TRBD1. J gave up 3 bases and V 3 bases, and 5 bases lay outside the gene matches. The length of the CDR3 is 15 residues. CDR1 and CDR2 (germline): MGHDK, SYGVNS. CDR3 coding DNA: TGTGCCAGCAGTGATTCGACAGGGGGGGACACTGAAGCTTTCTTT. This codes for CASSDSTGGDTEAFF.

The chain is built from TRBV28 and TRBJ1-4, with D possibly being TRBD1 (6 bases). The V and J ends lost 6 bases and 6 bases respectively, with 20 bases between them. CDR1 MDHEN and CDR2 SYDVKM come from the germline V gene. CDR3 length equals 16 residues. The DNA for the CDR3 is TGTGCCAGCAGCCTAACCGACAGGCCGAGTTATGAAAAACTGTTTTTT. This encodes CASSLTDRPSYEKLFF.

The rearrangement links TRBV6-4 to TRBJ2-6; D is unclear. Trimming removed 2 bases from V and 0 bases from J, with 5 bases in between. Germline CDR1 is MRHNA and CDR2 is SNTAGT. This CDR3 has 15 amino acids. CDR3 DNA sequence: TGTGCCAGCAGTGACGGTAGCTCTGGGGCCAACGTCCTGACTTTC. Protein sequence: CASSDGSSGANVLTF.

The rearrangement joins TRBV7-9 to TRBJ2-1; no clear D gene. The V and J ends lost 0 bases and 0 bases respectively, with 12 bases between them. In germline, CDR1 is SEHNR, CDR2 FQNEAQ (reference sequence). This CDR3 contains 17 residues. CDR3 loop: CASSLALPGGSYNEQFF. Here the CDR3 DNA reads TGTGCCAGCAGCTTAGCGCTTCCGGGTGGCTCCTACAATGAGCAGTTCTTC.

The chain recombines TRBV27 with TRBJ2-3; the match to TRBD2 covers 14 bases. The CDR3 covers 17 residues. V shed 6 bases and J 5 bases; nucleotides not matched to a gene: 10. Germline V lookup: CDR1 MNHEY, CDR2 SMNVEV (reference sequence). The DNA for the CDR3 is TGTGCCAGCAGAACCCCGGGACTAGCGGGAGAAGAAGATACGCAGTATTTT. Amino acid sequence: CASRTPGLAGEEDTQYF.

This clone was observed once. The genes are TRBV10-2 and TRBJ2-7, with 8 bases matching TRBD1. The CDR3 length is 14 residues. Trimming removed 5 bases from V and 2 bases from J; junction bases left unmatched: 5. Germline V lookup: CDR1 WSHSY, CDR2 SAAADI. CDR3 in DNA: TGCGCCAGCAGTCGGACAGGGCAGGCCTACGAGCAGTACTTC. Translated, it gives CASSRTGQAYEQYF.

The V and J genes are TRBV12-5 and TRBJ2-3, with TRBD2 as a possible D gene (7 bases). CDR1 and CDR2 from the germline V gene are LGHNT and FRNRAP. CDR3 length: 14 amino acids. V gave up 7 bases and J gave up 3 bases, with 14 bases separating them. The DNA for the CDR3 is TGTGCTAGTGCCCCACGGGGGGCGACAGATACGCAGTATTTT. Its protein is CASAPRGATDTQYF.

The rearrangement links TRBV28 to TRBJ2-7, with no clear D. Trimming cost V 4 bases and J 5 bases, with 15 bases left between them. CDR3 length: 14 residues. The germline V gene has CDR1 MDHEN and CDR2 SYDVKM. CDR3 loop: CASSSRATVHEQYF. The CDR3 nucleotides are TGTGCCAGCAGTTCCCGCGCTACGGTCCACGAGCAGTACTTC.

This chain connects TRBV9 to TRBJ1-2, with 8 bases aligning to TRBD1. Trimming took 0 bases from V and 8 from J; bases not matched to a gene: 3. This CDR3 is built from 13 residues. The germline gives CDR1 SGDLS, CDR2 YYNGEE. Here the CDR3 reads CASSVEDRDGYTF. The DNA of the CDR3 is TGTGCCAGCAGCGTAGAGGACAGGGACGGCTACACCTTC.

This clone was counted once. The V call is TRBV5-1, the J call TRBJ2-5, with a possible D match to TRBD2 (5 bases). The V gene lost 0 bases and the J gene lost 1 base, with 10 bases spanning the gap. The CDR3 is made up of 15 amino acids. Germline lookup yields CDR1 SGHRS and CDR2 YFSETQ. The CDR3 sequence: CASSLATGSQETQYF. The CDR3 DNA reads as TGCGCCAGCAGCTTGGCCACGGGGAGCCAAGAGACCCAGTACTTC.

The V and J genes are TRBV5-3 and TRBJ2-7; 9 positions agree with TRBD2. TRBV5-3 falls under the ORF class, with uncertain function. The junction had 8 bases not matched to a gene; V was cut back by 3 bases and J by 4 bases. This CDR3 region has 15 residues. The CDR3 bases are TGTGCCAGAAGCTCCGATAGCGGGAGTAGGTACGAGCAGTACTTC. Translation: CARSSDSGSRYEQYF.

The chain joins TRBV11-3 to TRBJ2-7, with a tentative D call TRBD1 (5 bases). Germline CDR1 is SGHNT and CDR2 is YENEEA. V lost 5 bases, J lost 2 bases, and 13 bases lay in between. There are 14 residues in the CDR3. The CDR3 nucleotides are TGTGCCAGCAGCCCAGGACACGGCGCCTACGAGCAGTACTTC. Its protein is CASSPGHGAYEQYF.

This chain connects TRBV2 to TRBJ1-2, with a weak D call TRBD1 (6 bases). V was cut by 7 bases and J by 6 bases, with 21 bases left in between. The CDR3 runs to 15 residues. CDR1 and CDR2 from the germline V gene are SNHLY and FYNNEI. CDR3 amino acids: CASKRLQGRGDGYTF. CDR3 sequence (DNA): TGTGCCAGCAAAAGACTACAGGGCCGGGGGGATGGCTACACCTTC. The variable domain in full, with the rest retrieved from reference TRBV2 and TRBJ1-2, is EPEVTQTPSHQVTQMGQEVILRCVPISNHLYFYWYRQILGQKVEFLVSFYNNEISEKSEIFDDQFSVERPDGSNFTLKIRSTKLEDSAMYFCASKRLQGRGDGYTFGSGTRLTVV.

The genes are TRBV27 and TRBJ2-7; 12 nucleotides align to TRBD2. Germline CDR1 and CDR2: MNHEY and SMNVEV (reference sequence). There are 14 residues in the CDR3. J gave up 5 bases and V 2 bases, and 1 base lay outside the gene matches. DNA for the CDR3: TGTGCCAGCAGTTTAAGACTAGCGGGAGACGAGCAGTACTTC. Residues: CASSLRLAGDEQYF.